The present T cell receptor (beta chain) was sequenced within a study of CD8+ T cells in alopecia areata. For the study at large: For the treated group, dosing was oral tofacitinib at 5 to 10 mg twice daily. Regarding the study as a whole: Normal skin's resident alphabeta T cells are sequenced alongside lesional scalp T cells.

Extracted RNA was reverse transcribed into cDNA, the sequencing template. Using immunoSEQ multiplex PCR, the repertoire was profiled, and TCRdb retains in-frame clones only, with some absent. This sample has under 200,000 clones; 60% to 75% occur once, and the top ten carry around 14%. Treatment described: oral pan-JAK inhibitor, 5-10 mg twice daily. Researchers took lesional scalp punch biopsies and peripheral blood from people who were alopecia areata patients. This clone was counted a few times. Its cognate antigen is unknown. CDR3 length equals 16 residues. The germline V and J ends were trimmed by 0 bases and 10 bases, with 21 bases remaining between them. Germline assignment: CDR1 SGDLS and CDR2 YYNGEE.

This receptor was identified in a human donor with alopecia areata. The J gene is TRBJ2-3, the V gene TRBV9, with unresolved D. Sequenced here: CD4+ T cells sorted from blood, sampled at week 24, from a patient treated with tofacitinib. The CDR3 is CASSVVFLGATVAQYF. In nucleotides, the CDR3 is TGTGCCAGCAGCGTAGTCTTCCTCGGAGCCACAGTGGCGCAGTATTTT.